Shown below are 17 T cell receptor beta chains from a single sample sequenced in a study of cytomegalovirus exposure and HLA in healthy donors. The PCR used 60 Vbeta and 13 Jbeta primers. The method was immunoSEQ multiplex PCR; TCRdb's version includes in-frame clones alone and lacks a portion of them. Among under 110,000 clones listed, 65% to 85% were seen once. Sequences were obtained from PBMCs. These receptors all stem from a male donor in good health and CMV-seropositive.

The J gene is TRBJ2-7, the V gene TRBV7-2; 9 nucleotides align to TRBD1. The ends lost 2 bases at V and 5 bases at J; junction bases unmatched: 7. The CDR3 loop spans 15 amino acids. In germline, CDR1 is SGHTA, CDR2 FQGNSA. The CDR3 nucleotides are TGTGCCAGCAGCTTAACAGCCGGACAGGGGAACGAGCAGTACTTC. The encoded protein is CASSLTAGQGNEQYF.

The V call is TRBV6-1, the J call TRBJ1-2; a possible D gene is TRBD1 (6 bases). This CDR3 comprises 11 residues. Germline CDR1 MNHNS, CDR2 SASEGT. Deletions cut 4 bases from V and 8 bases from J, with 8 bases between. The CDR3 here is CASSGGGGYTF. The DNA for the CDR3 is TGTGCCAGCAGTGGGGGGGGCGGCTACACCTTC.

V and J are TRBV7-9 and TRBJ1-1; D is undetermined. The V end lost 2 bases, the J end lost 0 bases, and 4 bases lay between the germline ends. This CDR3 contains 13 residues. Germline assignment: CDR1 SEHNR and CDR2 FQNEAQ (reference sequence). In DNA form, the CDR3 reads TGTGCCAGCAGCTTATCTATGAACACTGAAGCTTTCTTT. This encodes CASSLSMNTEAFF.

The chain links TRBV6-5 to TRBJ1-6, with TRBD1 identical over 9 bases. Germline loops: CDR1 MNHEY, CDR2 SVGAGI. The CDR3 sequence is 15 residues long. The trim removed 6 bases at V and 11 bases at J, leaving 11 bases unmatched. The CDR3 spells CASSPTDRGKPPLHF. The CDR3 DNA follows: TGTGCCAGCAGCCCAACCGACAGGGGGAAACCACCCCTCCACTTT.

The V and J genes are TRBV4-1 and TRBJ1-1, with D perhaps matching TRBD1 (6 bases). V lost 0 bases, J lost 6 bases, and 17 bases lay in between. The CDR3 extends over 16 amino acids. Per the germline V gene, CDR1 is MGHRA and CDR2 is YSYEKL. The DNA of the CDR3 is TGCGCCAGCAGCCAAGAAAGTCCCAGGGGAAGGGCTGAAGCTTTCTTT. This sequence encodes CASSQESPRGRAEAFF.

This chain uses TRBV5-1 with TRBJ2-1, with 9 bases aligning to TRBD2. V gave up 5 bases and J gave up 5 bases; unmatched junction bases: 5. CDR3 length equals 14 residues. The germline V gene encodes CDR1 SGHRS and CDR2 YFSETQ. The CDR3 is CASSSAGGHNEQFF. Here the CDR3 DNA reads TGCGCCAGCAGTTCGGCGGGGGGGCACAATGAGCAGTTCTTC.

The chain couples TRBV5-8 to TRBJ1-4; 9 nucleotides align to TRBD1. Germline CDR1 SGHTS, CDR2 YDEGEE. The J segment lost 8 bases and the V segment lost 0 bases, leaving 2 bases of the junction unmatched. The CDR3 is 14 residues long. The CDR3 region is CASSLGGTGEKLFF. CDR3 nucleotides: TGTGCCAGCAGCTTGGGCGGGACAGGGGAAAAACTGTTTTTT.

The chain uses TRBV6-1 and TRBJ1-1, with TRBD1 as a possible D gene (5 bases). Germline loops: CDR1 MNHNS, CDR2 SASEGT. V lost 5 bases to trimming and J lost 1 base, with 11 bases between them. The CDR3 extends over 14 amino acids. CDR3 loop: CASSLDSQNTEAFF. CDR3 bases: TGTGCCAGCAGTTTAGACAGTCAGAACACTGAAGCTTTCTTT.

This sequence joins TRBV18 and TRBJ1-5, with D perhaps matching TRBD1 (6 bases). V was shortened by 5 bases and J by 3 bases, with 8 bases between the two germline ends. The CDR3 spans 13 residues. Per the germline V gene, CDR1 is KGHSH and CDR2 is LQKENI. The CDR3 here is CASSGGDNQPQHF. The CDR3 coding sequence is TGTGCCAGCTCAGGGGGCGACAATCAGCCCCAGCATTTT.

CDR3 nucleotides: TGCGCCAGCAGCCAAGATGAGTCTGCTGGCTACACCTTC. As protein: CASSQDESAGYTF. The chain recombines TRBV4-3 with TRBJ1-2; D uncertain. V gave up 0 bases and J gave up 7 bases, with 9 bases separating them. The V gene's germline CDR1 is LGHNA and CDR2 YSLEER. The CDR3 has 13 residues.

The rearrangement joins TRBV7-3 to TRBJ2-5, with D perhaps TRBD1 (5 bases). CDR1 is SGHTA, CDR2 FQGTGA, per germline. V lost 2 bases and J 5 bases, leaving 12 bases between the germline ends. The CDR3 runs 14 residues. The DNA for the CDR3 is TGTGCCAGCAGCTTAGGGGCCGGTGGGGAGACCCAGTACTTC. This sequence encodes CASSLGAGGETQYF.

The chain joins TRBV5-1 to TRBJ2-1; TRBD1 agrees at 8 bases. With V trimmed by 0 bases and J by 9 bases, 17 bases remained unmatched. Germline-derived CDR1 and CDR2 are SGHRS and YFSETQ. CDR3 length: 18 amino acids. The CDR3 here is CASSLAPAGQGWVGEQFF. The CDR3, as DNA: TGCGCCAGCAGCTTGGCCCCTGCCGGACAGGGTTGGGTAGGTGAGCAGTTCTTC.

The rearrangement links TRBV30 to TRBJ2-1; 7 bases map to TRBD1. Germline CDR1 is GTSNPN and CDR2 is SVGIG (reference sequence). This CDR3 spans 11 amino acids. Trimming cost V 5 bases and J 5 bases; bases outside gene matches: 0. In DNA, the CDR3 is TGTGCCTGGGGGACAGACAATGAGCAGTTCTTC. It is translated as CAWGTDNEQFF.

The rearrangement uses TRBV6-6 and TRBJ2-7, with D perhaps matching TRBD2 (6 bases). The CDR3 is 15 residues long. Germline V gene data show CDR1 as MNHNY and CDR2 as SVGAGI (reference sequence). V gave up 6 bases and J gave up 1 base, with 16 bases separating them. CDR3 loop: CASSPGLALSYEQYF. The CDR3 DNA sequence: TGTGCCAGCAGCCCGGGACTTGCCCTTTCCTACGAGCAGTACTTC.

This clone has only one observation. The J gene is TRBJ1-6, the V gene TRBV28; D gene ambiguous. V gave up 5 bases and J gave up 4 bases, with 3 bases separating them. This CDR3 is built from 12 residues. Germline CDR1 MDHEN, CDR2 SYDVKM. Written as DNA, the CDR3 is TGTGCCAGCAGTCCGTATAATTCACCCCTCCACTTT. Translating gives CASSPYNSPLHF.

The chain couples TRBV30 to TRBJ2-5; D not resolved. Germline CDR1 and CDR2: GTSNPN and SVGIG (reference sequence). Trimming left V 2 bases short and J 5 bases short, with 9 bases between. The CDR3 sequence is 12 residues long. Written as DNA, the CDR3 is TGTGCCTGGAGTCTCCGGTGGGAGACCCAGTACTTC. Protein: CAWSLRWETQYF.

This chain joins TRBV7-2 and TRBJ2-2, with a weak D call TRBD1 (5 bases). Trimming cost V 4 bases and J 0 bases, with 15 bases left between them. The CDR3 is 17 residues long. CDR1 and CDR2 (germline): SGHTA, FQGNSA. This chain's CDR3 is CASSWERTTANTGELFF. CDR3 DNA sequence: TGTGCCAGCAGCTGGGAAAGGACGACAGCGAACACCGGGGAGCTGTTTTTT.